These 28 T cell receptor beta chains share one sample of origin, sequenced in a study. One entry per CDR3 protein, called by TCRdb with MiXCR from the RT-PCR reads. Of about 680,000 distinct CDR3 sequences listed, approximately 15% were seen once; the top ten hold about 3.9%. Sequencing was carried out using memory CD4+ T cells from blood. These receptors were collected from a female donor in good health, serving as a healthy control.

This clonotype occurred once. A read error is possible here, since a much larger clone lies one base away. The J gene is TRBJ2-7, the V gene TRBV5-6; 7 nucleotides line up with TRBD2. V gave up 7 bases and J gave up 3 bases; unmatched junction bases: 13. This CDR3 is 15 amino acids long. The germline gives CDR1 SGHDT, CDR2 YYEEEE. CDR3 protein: CASADTGGNYYEQYF. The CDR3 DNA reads TGTGCCAGCGCCGATACGGGGGGAAACTACTACGAGCAGTACTTC.

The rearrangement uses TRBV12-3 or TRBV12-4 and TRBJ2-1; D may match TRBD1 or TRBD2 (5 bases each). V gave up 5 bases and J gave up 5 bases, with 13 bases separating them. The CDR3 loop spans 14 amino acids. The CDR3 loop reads CASSPGTGNNEQFF. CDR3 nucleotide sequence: TGTGCCAGCAGTCCGGGGACGGGCAACAATGAGCAGTTCTTC.

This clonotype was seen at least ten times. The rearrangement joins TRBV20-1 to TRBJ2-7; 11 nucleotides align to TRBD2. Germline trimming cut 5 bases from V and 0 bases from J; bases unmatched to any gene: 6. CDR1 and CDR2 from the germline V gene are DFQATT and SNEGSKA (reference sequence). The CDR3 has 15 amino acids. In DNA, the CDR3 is TGCAGTGCTCCAAGACTAGCGGGAAGCTCCTACGAGCAGTACTTC. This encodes CSAPRLAGSSYEQYF.

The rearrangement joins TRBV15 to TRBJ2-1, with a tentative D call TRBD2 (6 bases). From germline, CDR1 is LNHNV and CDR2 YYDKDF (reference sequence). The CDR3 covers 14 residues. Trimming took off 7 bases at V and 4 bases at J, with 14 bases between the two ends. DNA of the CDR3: TGTGCCACCATGGAGGGAGGTCCTTACAATGAGCAGTTCTTC. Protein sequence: CATMEGGPYNEQFF. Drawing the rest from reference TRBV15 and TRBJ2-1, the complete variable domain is DAMVIQNPRYQVTQFGKPVTLSCSQTLNHNVMYWYQQKSSQAPKLLFHYYDKDFNNEADTPDNFQSRRPNTSFCFLDIRSPGLGDTAMYLCATMEGGPYNEQFFGPGTRLTVL.

CDR3 nucleotides: TGTGCCAGCAGCCCGCTAGGACTAGCGGGAACAGGGGCCAACGTCCTGACTTTC. It codes for CASSPLGLAGTGANVLTF. V gene TRBV9 combines with J gene TRBJ2-6; 12 bases line up with TRBD2. Germline lookup yields CDR1 SGDLS and CDR2 YYNGEE. The V gene end was trimmed by 4 bases and the J gene end by 4 bases; junction bases not matched to a gene: 9. The CDR3 is 18 residues long. The full variable domain, rest sourced from reference TRBV9 and TRBJ2-6, is DSGVTQTPKHLITATGQRVTLRCSPRSGDLSVYWYQQSLDQGLQFLIQYYNGEERAKGNILERFSAQQFPDLHSELNLSSLELGDSALYFCASSPLGLAGTGANVLTFGAGSRLTVL.

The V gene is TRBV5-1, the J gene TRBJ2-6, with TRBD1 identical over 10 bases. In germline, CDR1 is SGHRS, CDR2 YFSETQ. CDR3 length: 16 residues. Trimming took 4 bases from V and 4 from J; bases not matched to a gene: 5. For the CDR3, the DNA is TGCGCCAGCAGCCCGGGACAGGGGATCGGGGCCAACGTCCTGACTTTC. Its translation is CASSPGQGIGANVLTF.

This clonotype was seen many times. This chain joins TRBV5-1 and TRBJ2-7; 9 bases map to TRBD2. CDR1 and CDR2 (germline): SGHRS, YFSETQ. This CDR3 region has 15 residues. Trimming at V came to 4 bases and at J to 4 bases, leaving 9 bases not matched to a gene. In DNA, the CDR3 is TGCGCCAGCAGCCCCTCGGGCGGGAGGGTGTACGAGCAGTACTTC. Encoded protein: CASSPSGGRVYEQYF. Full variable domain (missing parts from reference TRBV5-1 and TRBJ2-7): KAGVTQTPRYLIKTRGQQVTLSCSPISGHRSVSWYQQTPGQGLQFLFEYFSETQRNKGNFPGRFSGRQFSNSRSEMNVSTLELGDSALYLCASSPSGGRVYEQYFGPGTRLTVT.

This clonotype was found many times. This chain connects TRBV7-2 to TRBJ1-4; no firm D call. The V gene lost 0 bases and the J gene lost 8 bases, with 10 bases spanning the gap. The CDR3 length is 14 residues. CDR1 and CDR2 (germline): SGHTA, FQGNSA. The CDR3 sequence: CASSLAGLREKLFF. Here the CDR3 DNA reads TGTGCCAGCAGCTTAGCTGGCCTAAGGGAAAAACTGTTTTTT.

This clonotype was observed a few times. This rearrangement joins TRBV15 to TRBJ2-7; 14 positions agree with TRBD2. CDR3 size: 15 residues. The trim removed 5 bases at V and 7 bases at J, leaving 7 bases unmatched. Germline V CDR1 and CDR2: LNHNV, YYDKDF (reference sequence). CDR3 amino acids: CATSVGLAGAGEQYF. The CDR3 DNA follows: TGTGCCACCAGCGTGGGACTAGCGGGAGCCGGTGAGCAGTACTTC.

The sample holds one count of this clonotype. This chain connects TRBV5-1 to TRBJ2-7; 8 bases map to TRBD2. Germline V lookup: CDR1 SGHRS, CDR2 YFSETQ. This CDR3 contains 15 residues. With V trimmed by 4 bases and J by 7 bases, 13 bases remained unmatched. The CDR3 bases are TGCGCCAGCAGCCATGAGGTTGGCGGGGGGAGGGAGCAGTACTTC. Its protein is CASSHEVGGGREQYF.

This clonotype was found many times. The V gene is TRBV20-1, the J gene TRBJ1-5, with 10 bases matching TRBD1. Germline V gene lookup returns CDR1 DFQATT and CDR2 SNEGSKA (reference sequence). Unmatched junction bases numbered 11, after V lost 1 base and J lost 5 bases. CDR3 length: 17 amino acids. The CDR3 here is CSARGISDRGFYQPQHF. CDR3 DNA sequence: TGCAGTGCTAGAGGAATCTCGGACAGGGGGTTCTATCAGCCCCAGCATTTT.

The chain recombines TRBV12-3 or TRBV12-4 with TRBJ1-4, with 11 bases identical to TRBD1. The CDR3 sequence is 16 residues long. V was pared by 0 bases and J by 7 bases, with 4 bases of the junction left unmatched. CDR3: CASSLARTGGGEKLFF. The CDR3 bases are TGTGCCAGCAGTTTAGCTCGGACAGGGGGCGGTGAAAAACTGTTTTTT.

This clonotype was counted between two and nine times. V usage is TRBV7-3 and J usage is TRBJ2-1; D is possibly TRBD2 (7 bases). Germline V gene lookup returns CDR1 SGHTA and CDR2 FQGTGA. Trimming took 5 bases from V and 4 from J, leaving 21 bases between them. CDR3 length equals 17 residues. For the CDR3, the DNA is TGTGCCAGCAGCCCTAGTGGGGGGGGCTCTGGGTACAATGAGCAGTTCTTC. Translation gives CASSPSGGGSGYNEQFF. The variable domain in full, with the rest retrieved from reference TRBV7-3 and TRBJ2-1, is GAGVSQTPSNKVTEKGKYVELRCDPISGHTALYWYRQSLGQGPEFLIYFQGTGAADDSGLPNDRFFAVRPEGSVSTLKIQRTERGDSAVYLCASSPSGGGSGYNEQFFGPGTRLTVL.

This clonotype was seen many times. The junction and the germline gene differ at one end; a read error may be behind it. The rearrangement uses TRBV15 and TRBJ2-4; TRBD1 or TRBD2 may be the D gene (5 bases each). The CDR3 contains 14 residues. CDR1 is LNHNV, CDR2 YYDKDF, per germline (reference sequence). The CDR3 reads CATSREGTFLGCQF. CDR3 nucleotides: TGTGCCACCAGCAGAGAAGGGACGTTCCTGGGATGCCAATTC.

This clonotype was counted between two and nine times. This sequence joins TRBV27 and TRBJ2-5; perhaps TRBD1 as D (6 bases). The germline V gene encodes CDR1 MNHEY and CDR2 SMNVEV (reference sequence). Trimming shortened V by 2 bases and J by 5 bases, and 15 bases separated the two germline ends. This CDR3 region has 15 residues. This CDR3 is CASSLTGQSWETQYF. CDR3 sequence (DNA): TGTGCCAGCAGTTTAACGGGACAAAGCTGGGAGACCCAGTACTTC.

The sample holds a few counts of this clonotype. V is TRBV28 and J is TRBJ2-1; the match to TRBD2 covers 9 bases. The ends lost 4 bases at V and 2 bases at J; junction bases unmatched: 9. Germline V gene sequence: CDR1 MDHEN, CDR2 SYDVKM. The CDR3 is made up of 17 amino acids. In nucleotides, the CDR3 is TGTGCCAGCAGTTCCCTCCTAGCGGGAATCGCCTACAATGAGCAGTTCTTC. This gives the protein CASSSLLAGIAYNEQFF.

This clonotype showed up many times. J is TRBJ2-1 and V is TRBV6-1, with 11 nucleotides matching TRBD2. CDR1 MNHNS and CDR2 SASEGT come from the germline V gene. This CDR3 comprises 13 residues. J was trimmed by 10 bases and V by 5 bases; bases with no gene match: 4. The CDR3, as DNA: TGTGCCAGCAGTTTGACTAGCGGGACAGAGCAGTTCTTC. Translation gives CASSLTSGTEQFF.

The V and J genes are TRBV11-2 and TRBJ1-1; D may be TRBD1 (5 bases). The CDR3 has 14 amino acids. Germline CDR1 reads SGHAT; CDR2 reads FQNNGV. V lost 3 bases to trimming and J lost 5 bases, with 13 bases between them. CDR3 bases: TGTGCCAGCAGCTTTAACTCGGAGGGGACTGAAGCTTTCTTT. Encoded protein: CASSFNSEGTEAFF. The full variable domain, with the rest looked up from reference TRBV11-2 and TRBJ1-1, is EAGVAQSPRYKIIEKRQSVAFWCNPISGHATLYWYQQILGQGPKLLIQFQNNGVVDDSQLPKDRFSAERLKGVDSTLKIQPAKLEDSAVYLCASSFNSEGTEAFFGQGTRLTVV.

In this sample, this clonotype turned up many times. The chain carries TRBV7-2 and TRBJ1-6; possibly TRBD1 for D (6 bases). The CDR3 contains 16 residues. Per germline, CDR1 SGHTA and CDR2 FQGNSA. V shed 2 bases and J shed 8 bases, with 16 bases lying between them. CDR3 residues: CASSLSTGTGYSPLHF. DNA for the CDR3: TGTGCCAGCAGCTTATCAACAGGGACGGGGTATTCACCCCTCCACTTT.

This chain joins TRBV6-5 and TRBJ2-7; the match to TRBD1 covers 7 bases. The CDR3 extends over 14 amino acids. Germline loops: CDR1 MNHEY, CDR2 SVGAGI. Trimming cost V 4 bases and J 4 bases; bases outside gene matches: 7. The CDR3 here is CASSFFSGQYEQYF. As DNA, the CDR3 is TGTGCCAGCAGTTTTTTTTCGGGACAGTACGAGCAGTACTTC.

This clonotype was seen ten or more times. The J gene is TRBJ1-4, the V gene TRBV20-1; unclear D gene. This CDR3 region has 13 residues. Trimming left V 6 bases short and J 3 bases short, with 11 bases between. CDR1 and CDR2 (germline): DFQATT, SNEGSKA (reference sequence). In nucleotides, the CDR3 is TGCAGTGCCGCCGGGGTTGCTAATGAAAAACTGTTTTTT. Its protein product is CSAAGVANEKLFF.

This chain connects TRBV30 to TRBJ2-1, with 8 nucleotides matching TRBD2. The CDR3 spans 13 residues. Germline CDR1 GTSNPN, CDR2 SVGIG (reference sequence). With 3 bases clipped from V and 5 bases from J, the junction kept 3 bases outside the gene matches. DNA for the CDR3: TGTGCCTGGAGGCAAGCGGGGGACAATGAGCAGTTCTTC. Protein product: CAWRQAGDNEQFF.

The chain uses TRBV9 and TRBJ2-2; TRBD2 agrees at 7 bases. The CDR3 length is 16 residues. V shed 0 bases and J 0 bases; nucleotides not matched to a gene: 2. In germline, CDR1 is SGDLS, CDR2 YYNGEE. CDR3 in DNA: TGTGCCAGCAGCGTAGGCGGGAGTCCGAACACCGGGGAGCTGTTTTTT. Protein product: CASSVGGSPNTGELFF.

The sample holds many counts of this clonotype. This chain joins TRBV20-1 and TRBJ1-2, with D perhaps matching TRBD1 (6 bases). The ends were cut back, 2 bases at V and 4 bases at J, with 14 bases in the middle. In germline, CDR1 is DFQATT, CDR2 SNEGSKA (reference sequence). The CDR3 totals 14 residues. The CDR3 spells CSARPGHLSYGYTF. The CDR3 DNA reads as TGCAGTGCTAGACCGGGACATCTTAGCTATGGCTACACCTTC.

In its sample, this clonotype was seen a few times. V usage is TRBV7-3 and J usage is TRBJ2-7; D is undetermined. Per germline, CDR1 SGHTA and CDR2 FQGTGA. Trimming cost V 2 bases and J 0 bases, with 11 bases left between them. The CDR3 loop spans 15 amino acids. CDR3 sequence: CASSLEAASSYEQYF. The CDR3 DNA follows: TGTGCCAGCAGCTTAGAGGCGGCGAGCTCCTACGAGCAGTACTTC.

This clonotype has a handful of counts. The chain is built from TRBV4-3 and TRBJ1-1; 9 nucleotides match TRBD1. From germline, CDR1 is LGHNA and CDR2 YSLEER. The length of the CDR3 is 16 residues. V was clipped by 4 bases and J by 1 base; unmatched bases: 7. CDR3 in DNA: TGCGCCAGCAGCCGTTGGACAGGGGAGGGGAACACTGAAGCTTTCTTT. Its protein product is CASSRWTGEGNTEAFF.

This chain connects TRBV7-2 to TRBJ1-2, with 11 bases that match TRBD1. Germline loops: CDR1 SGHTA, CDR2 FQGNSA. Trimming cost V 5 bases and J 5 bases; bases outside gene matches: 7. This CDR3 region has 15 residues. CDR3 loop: CASSRDRGALYGYTF. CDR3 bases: TGTGCCAGCAGCCGGGACAGGGGGGCCTTGTATGGCTACACCTTC.

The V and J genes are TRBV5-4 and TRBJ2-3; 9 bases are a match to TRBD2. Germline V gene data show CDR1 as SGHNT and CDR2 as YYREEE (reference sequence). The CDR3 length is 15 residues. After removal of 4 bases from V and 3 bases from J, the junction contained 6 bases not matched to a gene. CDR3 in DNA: TGTGCCAGCAGCCCCCGGACTAGCGCGACAGATACGCAGTATTTT. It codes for CASSPRTSATDTQYF.